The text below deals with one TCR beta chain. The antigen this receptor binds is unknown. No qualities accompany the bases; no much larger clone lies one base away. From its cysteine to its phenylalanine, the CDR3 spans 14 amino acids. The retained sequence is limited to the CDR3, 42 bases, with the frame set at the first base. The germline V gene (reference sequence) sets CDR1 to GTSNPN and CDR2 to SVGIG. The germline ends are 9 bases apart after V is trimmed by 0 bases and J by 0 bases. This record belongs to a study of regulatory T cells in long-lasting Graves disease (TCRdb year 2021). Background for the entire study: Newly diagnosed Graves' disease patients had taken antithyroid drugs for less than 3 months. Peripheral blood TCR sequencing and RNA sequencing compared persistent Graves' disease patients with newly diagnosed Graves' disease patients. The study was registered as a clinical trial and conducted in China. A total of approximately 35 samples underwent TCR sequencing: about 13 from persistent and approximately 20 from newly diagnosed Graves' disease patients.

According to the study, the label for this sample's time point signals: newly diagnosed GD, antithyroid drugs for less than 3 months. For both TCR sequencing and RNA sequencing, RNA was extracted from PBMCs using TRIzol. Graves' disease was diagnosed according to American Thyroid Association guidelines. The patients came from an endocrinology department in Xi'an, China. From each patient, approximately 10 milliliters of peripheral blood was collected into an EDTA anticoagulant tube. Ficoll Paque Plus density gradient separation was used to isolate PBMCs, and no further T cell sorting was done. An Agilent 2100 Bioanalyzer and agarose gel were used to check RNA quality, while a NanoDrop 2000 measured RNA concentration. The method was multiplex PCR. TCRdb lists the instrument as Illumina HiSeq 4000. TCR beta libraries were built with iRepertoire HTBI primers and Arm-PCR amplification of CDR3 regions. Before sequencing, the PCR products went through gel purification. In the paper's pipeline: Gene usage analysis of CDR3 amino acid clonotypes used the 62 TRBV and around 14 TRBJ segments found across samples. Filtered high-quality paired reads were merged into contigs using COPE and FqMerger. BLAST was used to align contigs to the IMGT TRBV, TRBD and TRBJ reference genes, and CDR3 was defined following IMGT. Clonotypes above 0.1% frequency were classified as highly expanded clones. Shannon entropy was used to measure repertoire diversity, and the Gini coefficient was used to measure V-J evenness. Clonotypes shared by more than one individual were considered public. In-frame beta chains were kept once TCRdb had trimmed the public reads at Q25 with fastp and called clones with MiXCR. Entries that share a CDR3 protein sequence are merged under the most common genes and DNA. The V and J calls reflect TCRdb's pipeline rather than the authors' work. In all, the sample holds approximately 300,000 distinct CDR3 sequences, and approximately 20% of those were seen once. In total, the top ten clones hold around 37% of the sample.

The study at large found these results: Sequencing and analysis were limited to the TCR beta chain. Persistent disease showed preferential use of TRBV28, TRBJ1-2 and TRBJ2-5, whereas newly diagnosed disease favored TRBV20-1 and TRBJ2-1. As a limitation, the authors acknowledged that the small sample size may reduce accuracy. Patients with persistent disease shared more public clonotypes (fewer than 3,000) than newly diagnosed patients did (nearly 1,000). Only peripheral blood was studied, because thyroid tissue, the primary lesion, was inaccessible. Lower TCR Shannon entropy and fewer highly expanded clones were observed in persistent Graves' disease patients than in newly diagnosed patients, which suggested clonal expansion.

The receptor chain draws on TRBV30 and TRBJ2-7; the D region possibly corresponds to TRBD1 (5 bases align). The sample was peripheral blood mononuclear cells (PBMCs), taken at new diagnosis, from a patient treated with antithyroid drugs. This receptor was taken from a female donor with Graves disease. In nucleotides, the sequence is TGTGCCTGGAGTGTACCAGGGCACTCCTACGAGCAGTACTTC. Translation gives CAWSVPGHSYEQYF.